Ten or more counts support the clone carrying this T cell receptor beta chain. This entry is derived from a study of T cells after yellow fever vaccination. V was clipped by 3 bases and J by 8 bases, with 13 bases between them. The CDR3 is 13 amino acids. Germline assignment: CDR1 LGHNA and CDR2 YNFKEQ. TCRdb processed the 5' RACE reads anew with MiXCR; each CDR3 protein has one entry. The table includes about 340,000 distinct CDR3 sequences, 3% to 4.5% detected once. The TCR originated in a man between 18 and 29 years old who received the YFV17D yellow fever vaccine. The chain employs TRBV4-2 and TRBJ1-1, with TRBD1 as a possible D gene (6 bases). Specimen: PBMCs, collected 5 days after the yellow fever booster vaccination. The CDR3 here is CASSQEDRWEAFF. The CDR3 DNA sequence: TGTGCCAGCAGCCAGGAGGACAGATGGGAAGCTTTCTTT.